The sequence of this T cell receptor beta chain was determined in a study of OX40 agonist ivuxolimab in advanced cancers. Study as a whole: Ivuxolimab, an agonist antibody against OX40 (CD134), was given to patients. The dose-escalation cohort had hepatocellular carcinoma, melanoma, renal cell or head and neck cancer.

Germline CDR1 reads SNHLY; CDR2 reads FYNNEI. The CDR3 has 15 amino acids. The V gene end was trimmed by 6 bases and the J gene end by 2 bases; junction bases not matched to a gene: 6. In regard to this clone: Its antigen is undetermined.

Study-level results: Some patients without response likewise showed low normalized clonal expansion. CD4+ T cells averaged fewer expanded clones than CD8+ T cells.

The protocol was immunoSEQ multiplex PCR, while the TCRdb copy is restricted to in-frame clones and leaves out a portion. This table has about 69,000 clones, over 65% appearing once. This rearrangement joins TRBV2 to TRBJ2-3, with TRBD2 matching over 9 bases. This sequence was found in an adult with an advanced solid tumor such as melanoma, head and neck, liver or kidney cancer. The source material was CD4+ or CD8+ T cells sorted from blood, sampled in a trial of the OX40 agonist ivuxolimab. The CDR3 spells CASRWTSAFTDTQYF. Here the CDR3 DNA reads TGTGCCAGCAGGTGGACTAGCGCTTTCACAGATACGCAGTATTTT.